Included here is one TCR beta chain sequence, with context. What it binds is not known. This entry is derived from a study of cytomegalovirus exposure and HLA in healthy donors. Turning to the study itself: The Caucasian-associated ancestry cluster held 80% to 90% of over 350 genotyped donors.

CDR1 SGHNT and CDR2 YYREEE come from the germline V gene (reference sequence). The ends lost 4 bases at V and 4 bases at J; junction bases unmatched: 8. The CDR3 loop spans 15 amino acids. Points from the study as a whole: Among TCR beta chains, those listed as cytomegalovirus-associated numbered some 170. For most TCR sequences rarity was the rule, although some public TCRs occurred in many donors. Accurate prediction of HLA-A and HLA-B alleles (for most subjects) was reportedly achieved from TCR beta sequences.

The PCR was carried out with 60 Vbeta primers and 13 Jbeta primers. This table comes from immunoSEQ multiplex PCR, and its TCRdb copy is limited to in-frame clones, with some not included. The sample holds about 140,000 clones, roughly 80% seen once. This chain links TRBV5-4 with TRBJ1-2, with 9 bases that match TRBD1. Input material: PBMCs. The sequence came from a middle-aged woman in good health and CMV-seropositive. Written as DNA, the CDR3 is TGTGCCAGCAGCCTACAGGGGGCGCACCTCTATGGCTACACCTTC. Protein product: CASSLQGAHLYGYTF.